This T cell receptor (beta chain) stems from a study of CD8 T cells in Susac syndrome. After extraction with the RNeasy kit, about 0.5 to 1 ug of the RNA was reverse transcribed using random hexamers. Amplification of TCR beta CDR3 was carried out by immunoSEQ multiplex PCR, which covered 54 Vbeta and 13 Jbeta segments. TCRdb recomputed calls from the immunoSEQ multiplex PCR reads with MiXCR, one row per CDR3 protein. The sample carries 120,000 or so distinct CDR3 sequences, roughly 95% recorded once. V lost 7 bases and J lost 3, with 13 bases in between. The CDR3 totals 13 residues. This clonotype was picked up one time. Matching for age and sex applied to the controls, who were healthy donors.

The sequenced sample was CD4+ T cells from PBMCs. The rearrangement joins TRBV12-3 or TRBV12-4 to TRBJ2-7; a weak D match, TRBD1 (5 bases). The source of this sequence is a human donor in good health. CDR3 in DNA: TGTGCCAGCACCCCGGGCAGGGTCTACGAGCAGTACTTC. This codes for CASTPGRVYEQYF.